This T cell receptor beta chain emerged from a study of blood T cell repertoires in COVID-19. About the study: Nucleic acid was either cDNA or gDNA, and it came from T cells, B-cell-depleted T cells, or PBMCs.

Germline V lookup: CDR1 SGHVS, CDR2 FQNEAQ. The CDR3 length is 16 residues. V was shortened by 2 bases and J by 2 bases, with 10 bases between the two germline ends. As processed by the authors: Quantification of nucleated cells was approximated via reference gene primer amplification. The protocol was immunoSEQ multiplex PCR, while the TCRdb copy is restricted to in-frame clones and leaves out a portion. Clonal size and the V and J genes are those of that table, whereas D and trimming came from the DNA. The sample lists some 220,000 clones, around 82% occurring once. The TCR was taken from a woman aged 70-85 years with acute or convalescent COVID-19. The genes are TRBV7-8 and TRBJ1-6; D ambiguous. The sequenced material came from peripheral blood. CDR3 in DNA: TGTGCCAGCAGCTTAAGGAGGGTCCCCTATAATTCACCCCTCCACTTT. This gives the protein CASSLRRVPYNSPLHF.